The 5 T cell receptor beta chains below all came from one sample that was sequenced in a study of monozygotic twins with inflammatory bowel disease. With the 5' RACE reads reprocessed, TCRdb shows one record per CDR3 protein and no DNA. The sample holds more than 300,000 distinct CDR3 sequences. The sample was blood. These receptors were collected from a human donor with ulcerative colitis or Crohn's disease, or a healthy co-twin of an affected twin (not recorded which).

This chain links TRBV7-8 with TRBJ1-1; TCRdb reports TRBD1, a call that lacks DNA to check it against. Germline-derived CDR1 and CDR2 are SGHVS and FQNEAQ. CDR3 size: 15 residues. The CDR3 region is CASSFNRGRDTEAFF.

This chain links TRBV5-1 with TRBJ1-1. This CDR3 comprises 13 residues. Germline V lookup: CDR1 SGHRS, CDR2 YFSETQ. CDR3 amino acids: CASSLDRISEAFF.

This chain joins TRBV28 and TRBJ1-1; TCRdb's D gene call, TRBD1, goes unchecked for lack of DNA. The germline gives CDR1 MDHEN, CDR2 SYDVKM. The length of the CDR3 is 15 residues. The CDR3 sequence: CASSLNSGQHTEAFF. Together with reference TRBV28 and TRBJ1-1, the CDR3 gives the full variable domain: DVKVTQSSRYLVKRTGEKVFLECVQDMDHENMFWYRQDPGLGLRLIYFSYDVKMKEKGDIPEGYSVSREKKERFSLILESASTNQTSMYLCASSLNSGQHTEAFFGQGTRLTVV.

This chain links TRBV6-2 or TRBV6-3 with TRBJ1-2; TCRdb's assignment of TRBD1 cannot be checked, as there is no DNA. Germline lookup yields CDR1 MNHEY and CDR2 SVGEGT. The CDR3 consists of 13 residues. The CDR3 loop is CASSGGGDYGYTF.

The CDR3 loop reads CASTGDSRTGELFF. The rearrangement joins TRBV11-3 to TRBJ2-2; lacking DNA, the TRBD1 call made by TCRdb goes unchecked. The V gene's germline CDR1 is SGHNT and CDR2 YENEEA. The CDR3 runs 14 residues.